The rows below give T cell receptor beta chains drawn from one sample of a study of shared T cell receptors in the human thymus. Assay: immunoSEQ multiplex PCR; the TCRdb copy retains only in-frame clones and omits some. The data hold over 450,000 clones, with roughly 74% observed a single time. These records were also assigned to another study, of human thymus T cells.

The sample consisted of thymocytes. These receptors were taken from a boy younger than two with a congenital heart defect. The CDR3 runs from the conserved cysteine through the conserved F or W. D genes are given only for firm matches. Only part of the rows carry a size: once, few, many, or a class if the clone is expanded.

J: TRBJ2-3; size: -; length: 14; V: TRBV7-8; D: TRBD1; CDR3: CASSTGQATDTQYF; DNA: TGTGCCAGCAGCACGGGACAGGCCACAGATACGCAGTATTTT
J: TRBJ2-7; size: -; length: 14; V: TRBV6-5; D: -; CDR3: CASSYTNVSYEQYF; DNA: TGTGCCAGCAGTTATACCAACGTGAGCTACGAGCAGTACTTC
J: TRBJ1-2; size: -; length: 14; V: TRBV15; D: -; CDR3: CATSRAPDSGGYTF; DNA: TGTGCCACCAGCAGAGCCCCGGACAGTGGTGGCTACACCTTC
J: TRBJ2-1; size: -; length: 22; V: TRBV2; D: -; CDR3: CASIRFLTLRGKGTLSYNEQFF; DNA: TGTGCCAGCATACGGTTTTTAACCCTACGCGGGAAGGGTACCCTCTCCTACAATGAGCAGTTCTTC
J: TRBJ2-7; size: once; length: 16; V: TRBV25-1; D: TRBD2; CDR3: CASSVRTSGIIREQYF; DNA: TGTGCCAGCAGTGTTCGGACTAGCGGGATTATTCGCGAGCAGTACTTC
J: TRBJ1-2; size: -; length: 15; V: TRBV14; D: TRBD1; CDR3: CASSQTGTANYGYTF; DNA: TGTGCCAGCAGCCAGACCGGGACAGCTAACTATGGCTACACCTTC
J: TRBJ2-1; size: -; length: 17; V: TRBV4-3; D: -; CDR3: CASSPPGRGRAADEQFF; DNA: TGCGCCAGCAGTCCACCCGGAAGGGGGAGGGCCGCCGATGAGCAGTTCTTC
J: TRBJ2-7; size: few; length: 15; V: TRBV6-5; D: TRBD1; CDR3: CASSKTGGTPYEQYF; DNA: TGTGCCAGCAGCAAAACAGGGGGAACCCCCTACGAGCAGTACTTC
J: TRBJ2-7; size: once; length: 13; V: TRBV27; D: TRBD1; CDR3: CASSPGTGYEQYF; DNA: TGTGCCAGCAGTCCCGGGACAGGTTACGAGCAGTACTTC
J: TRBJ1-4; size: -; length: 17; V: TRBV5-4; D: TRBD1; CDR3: CASTTIDLQGEGGKLFF; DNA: TGTGCCAGCACCACCATCGACCTGCAGGGGGAAGGTGGAAAACTGTTTTTT
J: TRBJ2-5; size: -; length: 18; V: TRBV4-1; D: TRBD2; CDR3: CASSPLAGSDCWVETQYF; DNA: TGCGCCAGCAGCCCACTAGCGGGATCGGACTGTTGGGTAGAGACCCAGTACTTC
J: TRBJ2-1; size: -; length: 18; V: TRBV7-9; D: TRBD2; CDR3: CASSLVGRRGSPYNEQFF; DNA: TGTGCCAGCAGCTTAGTAGGGAGGCGGGGGAGCCCCTACAATGAGCAGTTCTTC
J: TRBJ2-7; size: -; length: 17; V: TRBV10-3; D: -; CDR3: CASGATMTRPTFYEQYF; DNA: TGTGCCAGCGGGGCCACCATGACTAGACCAACTTTCTACGAGCAGTACTTC
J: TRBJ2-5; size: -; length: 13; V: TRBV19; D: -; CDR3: CASSIEGEETQYF; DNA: TGTGCCAGTAGTATCGAGGGAGAAGAGACCCAGTACTTC
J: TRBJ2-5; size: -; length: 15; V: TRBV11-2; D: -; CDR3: CASSLEREQRETQYF; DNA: TGTGCCAGCAGCTTAGAGCGGGAACAGAGAGAGACCCAGTACTTC
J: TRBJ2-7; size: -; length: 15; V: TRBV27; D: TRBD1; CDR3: CASNLTGGKGYEQYF; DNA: TGTGCCAGCAACCTGACAGGGGGAAAAGGCTACGAGCAGTACTTC
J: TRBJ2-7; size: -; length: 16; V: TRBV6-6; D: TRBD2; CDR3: CASHLEGLAGGSLLYF; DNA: TGTGCCAGCCACCTGGAAGGACTAGCGGGAGGGAGTCTACTGTACTTC
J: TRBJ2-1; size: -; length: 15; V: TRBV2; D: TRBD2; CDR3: CASSDWGLGSGEQFF; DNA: TGTGCCAGCAGTGATTGGGGACTAGGGTCGGGGGAGCAGTTCTTC
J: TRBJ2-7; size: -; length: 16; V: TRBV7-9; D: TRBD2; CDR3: CASSLGETSGPYEQYF; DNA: TGTGCCAGCAGCTTAGGGGAGACTAGCGGTCCCTACGAGCAGTACTTC
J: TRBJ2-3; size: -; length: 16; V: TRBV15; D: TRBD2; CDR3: CATSRDLSGRIDTQYF; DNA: TGTGCCACCAGCAGAGATCTTAGCGGGAGGATAGATACGCAGTATTTT
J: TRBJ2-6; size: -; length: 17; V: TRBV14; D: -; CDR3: CASSQQGSSSGANVLTF; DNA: TGTGCCAGCAGCCAACAGGGGTCCAGCTCTGGGGCCAACGTCCTGACTTTC
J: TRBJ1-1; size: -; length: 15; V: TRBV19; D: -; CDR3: CASSKSPTGNTEAFF; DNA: TGTGCCAGTAGTAAGTCCCCCACAGGGAACACTGAAGCTTTCTTT
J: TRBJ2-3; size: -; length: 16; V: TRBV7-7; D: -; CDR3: CASSFLGGEERNTQYF; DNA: TGTGCTAGCAGCTTTCTAGGGGGGGAAGAGAGGAATACGCAGTATTTT
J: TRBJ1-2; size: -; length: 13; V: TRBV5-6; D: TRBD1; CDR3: CASKGQDHYGYTF; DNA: TGTGCCAGCAAGGGACAGGACCACTATGGCTACACCTTC
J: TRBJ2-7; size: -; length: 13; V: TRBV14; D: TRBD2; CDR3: CASSQGLAGDQYF; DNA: TGTGCCAGCAGCCAGGGACTAGCGGGAGATCAGTACTTC
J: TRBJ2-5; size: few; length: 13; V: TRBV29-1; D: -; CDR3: CSVELRGQETQYF; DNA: TGCAGCGTTGAACTCCGGGGTCAAGAGACCCAGTACTTC
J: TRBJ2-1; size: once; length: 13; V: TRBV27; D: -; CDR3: CASRRDNYNEQFF; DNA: TGTGCCAGCAGACGGGATAATTACAATGAGCAGTTCTTC
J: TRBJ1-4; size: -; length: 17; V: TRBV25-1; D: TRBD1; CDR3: CASSAQGAVTTNEKLFF; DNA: TGTGCCAGCAGTGCCCAGGGGGCGGTAACCACTAATGAAAAACTGTTTTTT
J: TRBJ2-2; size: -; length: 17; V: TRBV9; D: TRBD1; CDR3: CASSSSGQGPGSGELFF; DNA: TGTGCCAGCAGCTCCTCCGGACAGGGGCCAGGCTCCGGGGAGCTGTTTTTT
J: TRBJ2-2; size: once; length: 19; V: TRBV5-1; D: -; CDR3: CASSLGPPSGTSNTGELFF; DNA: TGCGCCAGCAGCTTGGGGCCCCCTTCCGGGACTTCGAACACCGGGGAGCTGTTTTTT
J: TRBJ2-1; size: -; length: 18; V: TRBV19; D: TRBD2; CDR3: CASSNGSGRVSLGNEQFF; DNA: TGTGCCAGTAGTAACGGTAGCGGGAGAGTCTCTCTTGGCAATGAGCAGTTCTTC
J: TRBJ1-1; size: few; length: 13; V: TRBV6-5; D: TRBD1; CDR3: CASSYSNRGAAFF; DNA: TGTGCCAGCAGTTACTCGAACAGGGGGGCCGCTTTCTTT
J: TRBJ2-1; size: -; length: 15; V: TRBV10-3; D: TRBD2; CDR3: CAITLSGRAEGEQFF; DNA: TGTGCCATCACCCTTAGCGGGAGGGCTGAGGGTGAGCAGTTCTTC
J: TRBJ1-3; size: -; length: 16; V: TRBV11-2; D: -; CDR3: CASSLVPPGSGNTIYF; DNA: TGTGCCAGCAGCTTAGTTCCCCCCGGCTCTGGAAACACCATATATTTT
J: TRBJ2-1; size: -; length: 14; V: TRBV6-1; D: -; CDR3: CASERPIPHKEQFF; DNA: TGTGCCAGCGAGCGGCCCATACCCCACAAGGAGCAGTTCTTC
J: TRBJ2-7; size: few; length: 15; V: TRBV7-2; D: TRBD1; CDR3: CASSFYRGRSYEQYF; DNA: TGTGCCAGCAGCTTCTACAGGGGAAGATCCTACGAGCAGTACTTC
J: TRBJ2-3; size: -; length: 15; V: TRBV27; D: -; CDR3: CASSFGFAGTDTQYF; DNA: TGTGCCAGCAGTTTCGGGTTCGCTGGCACAGATACGCAGTATTTT
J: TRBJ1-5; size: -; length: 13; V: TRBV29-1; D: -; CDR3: CSAKAGEGQPQHF; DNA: TGCAGCGCTAAGGCGGGGGAAGGACAGCCCCAGCATTTT
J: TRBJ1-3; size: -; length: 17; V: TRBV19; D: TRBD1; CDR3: CASSISDRGLGGNTIYF; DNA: TGTGCCAGTAGTATCTCGGACAGGGGATTAGGTGGAAACACCATATATTTT
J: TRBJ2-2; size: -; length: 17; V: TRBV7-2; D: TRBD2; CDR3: CANGPQREGGNTGELFF; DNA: TGTGCCAACGGGCCTCAGCGGGAGGGAGGTAACACCGGGGAGCTGTTTTTT
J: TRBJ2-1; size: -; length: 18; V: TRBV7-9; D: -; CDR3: CASSPPRQGRGSYNEQFF; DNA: TGTGCCAGCAGCCCCCCCCGGCAGGGGCGTGGGTCCTACAATGAGCAGTTCTTC
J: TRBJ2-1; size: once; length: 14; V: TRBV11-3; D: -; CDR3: CASSLDGVYNEQFF; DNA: TGTGCCAGCAGCTTAGATGGAGTATACAATGAGCAGTTCTTC
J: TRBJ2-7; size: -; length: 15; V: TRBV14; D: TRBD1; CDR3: CASSLQGACPYEQYF; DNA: TGTGCCAGCAGCCTACAGGGGGCCTGTCCCTACGAGCAGTACTTC
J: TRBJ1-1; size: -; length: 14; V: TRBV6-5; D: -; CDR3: CAIEPRVRVTEAFF; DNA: TGTGCCATCGAGCCCAGGGTCCGCGTCACTGAAGCTTTCTTT
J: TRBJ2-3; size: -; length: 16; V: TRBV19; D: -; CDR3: CASSIEVEVDTDTQYF; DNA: TGTGCCAGTAGTATAGAAGTAGAGGTCGACACAGATACGCAGTATTTT
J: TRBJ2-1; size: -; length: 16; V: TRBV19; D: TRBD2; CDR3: CASSIFGTRLYNEQFF; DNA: TGTGCCAGTAGTATATTCGGGACTAGACTCTACAATGAGCAGTTCTTC
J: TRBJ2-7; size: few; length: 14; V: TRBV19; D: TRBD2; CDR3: CASSLERGNYEQYF; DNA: TGTGCCAGTAGTTTGGAGCGGGGCAACTACGAGCAGTACTTC
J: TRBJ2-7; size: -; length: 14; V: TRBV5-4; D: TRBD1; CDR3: CASSLGTGGYEQYF; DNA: TGTGCCAGCAGCTTGGGGACAGGGGGCTACGAGCAGTACTTC
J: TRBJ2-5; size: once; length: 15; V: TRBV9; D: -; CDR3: CASSERGTVGETQYF; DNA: TGTGCCAGCAGCGAGAGGGGGACGGTCGGGGAGACCCAGTACTTC
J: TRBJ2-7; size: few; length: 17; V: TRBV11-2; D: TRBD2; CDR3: CASSKPGLAADLYEQYF; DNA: TGTGCCAGCAGCAAGCCGGGACTAGCGGCCGATTTATACGAGCAGTACTTC
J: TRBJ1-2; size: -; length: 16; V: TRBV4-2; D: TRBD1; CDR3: CASSLKQGKPLYGYTF; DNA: TGTGCCAGCAGCCTCAAACAGGGGAAACCTCTCTATGGCTACACCTTC